A selection of T cell receptor beta chains follows, all from one sample in a study of T-cell memory formation after mild COVID-19. From the 5' RACE reads, TCRdb called clonotypes with MiXCR, one entry per CDR3 protein. The sample carries about 400,000 distinct CDR3 sequences, more than 20% recorded once. The sequenced sample was PBMCs or a T cell subset sorted from them (not recorded which). These receptors came from an adult woman who had mild COVID-19 (a few samples of this study predate the infection). Cell type and time point are not known. The CDR3 runs from the conserved cysteine through the conserved F or W. The D gene is left open where the match is weak. Where a row states a size, it is once, few, many or the class of an expanded clone; other rows omit it.

clone_size	v_call	d_call	j_call	cdr3_aa	cdr3_nt
NA	TRBV9	TRBD1	TRBJ2-7	CASSPGQWGIYEQYF	TGTGCCAGCAGCCCGGGACAGTGGGGGATTTACGAGCAGTACTTC
few	TRBV27	NA	TRBJ1-2	CASSPHSMPYGYTF	TGTGCCAGCAGTCCACATAGCATGCCCTATGGCTACACCTTC
NA	TRBV24-1	TRBD2	TRBJ2-1	CATSVAGGHNEQFF	TGTGCCACCAGTGTGGCGGGAGGCCACAATGAGCAGTTCTTC
NA	TRBV7-2	TRBD1	TRBJ2-2	CASSFFLGGTGTGELFF	TGTGCCAGCAGCTTTTTTTTGGGCGGGACAGGGACCGGGGAGCTGTTTTTT
NA	TRBV24-1	TRBD2	TRBJ2-1	CATSDVSGSDEQFF	TGTGCCACCAGTGATGTGAGCGGGAGCGATGAGCAGTTCTTC
few	TRBV20-1	NA	TRBJ2-5	CSAKGRGDQETQYF	TGCAGTGCAAAGGGGAGGGGGGACCAAGAGACCCAGTACTTC
NA	TRBV19	NA	TRBJ1-5	CASRGPRRSNQPQHF	TGTGCCAGTAGGGGCCCTCGTCGTAGCAATCAGCCCCAGCATTTT
few	TRBV25-1	TRBD1	TRBJ1-4	CASTGTVNEKLFF	TGTGCCAGCACCGGGACAGTGAATGAAAAACTGTTTTTT
NA	TRBV5-1	NA	TRBJ1-1	CASSLDGANTEAFF	TGCGCCAGCAGCTTGGATGGGGCGAACACTGAAGCTTTCTTT
NA	TRBV5-8	NA	TRBJ2-5	CASSASKTQYF	TGTGCCAGCAGCGCATCCAAGACCCAGTACTTC
NA	TRBV27	TRBD2	TRBJ2-7	CASSYYSGGRNEQYF	TGTGCCAGCAGTTACTACTCGGGAGGGCGGAACGAGCAGTACTTC
NA	TRBV6-8	TRBD2	TRBJ2-7	CASSTSGRAVGEQYF	TGTGCCAGCAGTACTAGCGGGAGGGCTGTGGGGGAGCAGTACTTC
few	TRBV4-3	NA	TRBJ2-2	CASSQDIWGTGELFF	TGCGCCAGCAGCCAAGACATATGGGGAACCGGGGAGCTGTTTTTT
NA	TRBV7-6	NA	TRBJ2-7	CASSLRGANEQYF	TGTGCCAGCAGCTTAAGGGGAGCCAACGAGCAGTACTTC
NA	TRBV5-8	NA	TRBJ1-4	CASSLSGLTNEKLFF	TGTGCCAGCAGCTTGTCGGGGTTAACTAATGAAAAACTGTTTTTT
NA	TRBV25-1	NA	TRBJ1-2	CASSGGLNYGYTF	TGTGCCAGCAGTGGAGGTCTCAACTATGGCTACACCTTC
NA	TRBV9	TRBD2	TRBJ2-1	CASEARGDPYNEQFF	TGTGCCAGTGAAGCCCGGGGGGACCCCTACAATGAGCAGTTCTTC
many	TRBV7-9	NA	TRBJ2-2	CASNEWQTRGTGELFF	TGTGCCAGCAACGAATGGCAGACCCGCGGTACCGGGGAGCTGTTTTTT
NA	TRBV3-1	NA	TRBJ2-7	CASSQDRRRTANEQYF	TGTGCCAGCAGCCAAGATCGACGACGGACAGCGAACGAGCAGTACTTC
NA	TRBV6-1	NA	TRBJ2-1	CASSAHPASEQFF	TGTGCCAGCAGTGCCCACCCGGCTAGCGAGCAGTTCTTC
few	TRBV11-3	TRBD2	TRBJ2-7	CASSLREVVAGAYEQYF	TGTGCCAGCAGCTTAAGAGAAGTAGTGGCGGGAGCTTACGAGCAGTACTTC
NA	TRBV7-3	TRBD2	TRBJ2-3	CASRAAGVRTDTQYF	TGTGCCAGCCGAGCAGCGGGAGTGCGCACAGATACGCAGTATTTT
NA	TRBV7-9	TRBD1	TRBJ1-5	CASSLAWSRTGSGNQPQHF	TGTGCCAGCAGCTTAGCCTGGTCGAGGACAGGGAGTGGCAATCAGCCCCAGCATTTT
NA	TRBV7-9	NA	TRBJ1-1	CATPRAGVPEAFF	TGTGCCACTCCGAGGGCAGGGGTCCCTGAAGCTTTCTTT
NA	TRBV5-1	TRBD1	TRBJ2-3	CASSLDRGDADTQYF	TGCGCCAGCAGCTTGGACAGGGGCGACGCAGATACGCAGTATTTT
NA	TRBV7-9	TRBD2	TRBJ2-1	CASSFPGGSSYNEQFF	TGTGCCAGCAGCTTCCCGGGGGGAAGTTCCTACAATGAGCAGTTCTTC
NA	TRBV19	NA	TRBJ1-1	CASSIERDTTEAFF	TGTGCCAGTAGTATAGAAAGGGATACCACTGAAGCTTTCTTT
NA	TRBV5-6	NA	TRBJ2-3	CASSPTGVAYTDTQYF	TGTGCCAGCAGCCCAACCGGAGTAGCCTACACAGATACGCAGTATTTT
once	TRBV2	NA	TRBJ2-7	CASSLSTVYSYEQYF	TGTGCCAGCAGTCTATCGACAGTTTACTCCTACGAGCAGTACTTC
few	TRBV5-1	TRBD2	TRBJ2-3	CASCRVGSGTSTDTQYF	TGCGCCAGCTGCCGGGTTGGTAGCGGGACTAGCACAGATACGCAGTATTTT
NA	TRBV12-3/TRBV12-4	NA	TRBJ2-3	CASSSNREWTDTQYF	TGTGCCAGCAGTTCCAACAGGGAGTGGACAGATACGCAGTATTTT
many	TRBV7-3	TRBD1	TRBJ1-5	CASSPFGTGGGNQPQHF	TGTGCCAGCAGCCCTTTCGGGACAGGGGGCGGGAATCAGCCCCAGCATTTT
few	TRBV20-1	NA	TRBJ2-1	CSATGVHYNEQFF	TGCAGTGCTACAGGGGTACACTACAATGAGCAGTTCTTC
NA	TRBV5-6	NA	TRBJ2-1	CASSPGWGSLEQFF	TGTGCCAGCAGCCCTGGGTGGGGGAGCTTAGAGCAGTTCTTC
NA	TRBV24-1	NA	TRBJ1-5	CATSDGAQPQHF	TGTGCCACCAGTGATGGAGCTCAGCCCCAGCATTTT
NA	TRBV20-1	TRBD2	TRBJ2-7	CSATSGGEKGYEQYF	TGCAGCGCTACTAGCGGGGGGGAGAAGGGCTACGAGCAGTACTTC
NA	TRBV24-1	NA	TRBJ2-7	CATSAEDGNPYEQYF	TGTGCCACCAGTGCTGAGGACGGGAACCCCTACGAGCAGTACTTC
few	TRBV7-8	TRBD2	TRBJ2-7	CASSLGTREILQYF	TGTGCCAGCAGCTTAGGGACTAGGGAGATCCTGCAGTACTTC
NA	TRBV19	TRBD1	TRBJ1-5	CASSPDRVTQPQHF	TGTGCCAGTAGTCCGGACAGGGTTACTCAGCCCCAGCATTTT
NA	TRBV6-5	NA	TRBJ1-2	CASSPPTGRGSNYGYTF	TGTGCCAGCAGTCCGCCAACTGGACGGGGATCTAACTATGGCTACACCTTC
NA	TRBV12-3/TRBV12-4	TRBD2	TRBJ2-1	CASFRTSGSLNEQFF	TGTGCCAGCTTTCGGACTAGCGGGAGCTTGAATGAGCAGTTCTTC
few	TRBV9	NA	TRBJ1-1	CASSGHQGTEAFF	TGTGCCAGCAGCGGCCACCAGGGGACTGAAGCTTTCTTT
NA	TRBV7-9	TRBD2	TRBJ2-7	CASSLVYSGLAGASEQYF	TGTGCCAGCAGCTTAGTTTATTCGGGACTAGCGGGAGCCTCCGAGCAGTACTTC
few	TRBV11-2	NA	TRBJ1-5	CASSLHLNQPQHF	TGTGCCAGCAGCTTACACCTCAATCAGCCCCAGCATTTT
once	TRBV12-3/TRBV12-4	NA	TRBJ1-1	CASSWDTFGTEAFF	TGTGCCAGCAGTTGGGACACTTTTGGCACTGAAGCTTTCTTT
NA	TRBV12-3/TRBV12-4	NA	TRBJ1-5	CASSTGVNQPQHF	TGTGCCAGCAGTACAGGTGTGAATCAGCCCCAGCATTTT
NA	TRBV12-3/TRBV12-4	TRBD1	TRBJ2-7	CASSRTGQREQYF	TGTGCCAGCAGCCGGACGGGACAGAGAGAGCAGTACTTC
NA	TRBV2	NA	TRBJ2-1	CASRKRVEQFF	TGTGCCAGCAGGAAGCGGGTAGAGCAGTTCTTC